One sample yielded the 9 T cell receptor beta chains listed below, sequenced in a study of STAT5B mutations in CD4+ large granular lymphocyte leukemia. Profiling relied on immunoSEQ multiplex PCR, and the TCRdb table lists in-frame clones only, not all of them. Of over 35,000 clones listed, 65% to 90% are singletons. Sequenced material: CD4+ T cells from blood buffy coats. The source is a human donor in good health.

The V and J genes are TRBV28 and TRBJ2-7; TRBD1 matches 8 bases. This CDR3 has 14 amino acids. The germline V gene encodes CDR1 MDHEN and CDR2 SYDVKM. The ends lost 5 bases at V and 4 bases at J; junction bases unmatched: 7. CDR3 region: CASSPGTGVYEQYF. The CDR3 DNA is TGTGCCAGCAGTCCCGGGACAGGAGTTTACGAGCAGTACTTC.

This clone was counted a single time. The V and J genes are TRBV9 and TRBJ2-1, with 7 bases identical to TRBD1. The CDR3 contains 14 residues. V was pared by 1 base and J by 5 bases, with 3 bases of the junction left unmatched. Germline lookup yields CDR1 SGDLS and CDR2 YYNGEE. The DNA for the CDR3 is TGTGCCAGCAGCGTACAGGGGGTCGACAATGAGCAGTTCTTC. This sequence encodes CASSVQGVDNEQFF.

This clone was seen once. The chain couples TRBV21-1 to TRBJ2-7; the tabulated D call, TRBD1, remains unverified against the DNA. TRBV21-1 is noted as a pseudogene. This CDR3 has 14 residues. CDR3 sequence reads: CASSKQNLFCEQYF. CDR3 bases: TGTGCCAGCAGCAAACAGAACCTTTTTTGCGAGCAGTACTTC.

The chain links TRBV7-9 to TRBJ2-7; D unclear. V was shortened by 0 bases and J by 7 bases, with 13 bases between the two germline ends. Germline-derived CDR1 and CDR2 are SEHNR and FQNEAQ (reference sequence). The CDR3 spans 14 residues. CDR3 in amino acids: CASSLASPHREQYF. The DNA for the CDR3 is TGTGCCAGCAGCTTAGCGTCCCCTCACAGAGAGCAGTACTTC.

The chain links TRBV19 to TRBJ1-6; D is undetermined. This CDR3 contains 15 residues. Trimming took 6 bases from V and 5 from J, leaving 14 bases between them. Germline CDR1 LNHDA, CDR2 SQIVND (reference sequence). The CDR3 region has the DNA TGTGCCAGTAGGGACTCGACACTGCATAATTCACCCCTCCACTTT. It yields the protein CASRDSTLHNSPLHF.

The table lists this clone with a count of one. This rearrangement joins TRBV18 to TRBJ1-2; TRBD1 matches at 10 bases. The germline V gene has CDR1 KGHSH and CDR2 LQKENI. The CDR3 has 13 residues. The ends lost 4 bases at V and 11 bases at J; junction bases unmatched: 7. The CDR3 DNA reads TGTGCCAGCTCACTTGGGACAGGGGATGAGTACACCTTC. Protein sequence: CASSLGTGDEYTF.

DNA for the CDR3: TGTGCCAGCTCACCGAGACAGGGGAACACCGGGGAGCTGTTTTTT. Protein sequence: CASSPRQGNTGELFF. The J gene is TRBJ2-2, the V gene TRBV18; 7 nucleotides agree with TRBD1. The CDR3 consists of 15 residues. CDR1 and CDR2 (germline): KGHSH, LQKENI. Trimming removed 3 bases from V and 1 base from J; junction bases left unmatched: 2. The full variable domain, with the rest looked up from reference TRBV18 and TRBJ2-2, is NAGVMQNPRHLVRRRGQEARLRCSPMKGHSHVYWYRQLPEEGLKFMVYLQKENIIDESGMPKERFSAEFPKEGPSILRIQQVVRGDSAAYFCASSPRQGNTGELFFGEGSRLTVL.

The genes are TRBV5-5 and TRBJ2-7; D is unresolved. Trimming took 4 bases from V and 0 from J, leaving 11 bases between them. This CDR3 has 14 residues. CDR1 and CDR2 (germline): SGHKS, YYEKEE (reference sequence). CDR3 sequence (DNA): TGTGCCAGCAGCAGACCCTTAGACTCCTACGAGCAGTACTTC. As protein: CASSRPLDSYEQYF.

This rearrangement joins TRBV5-6 to TRBJ2-3; TRBD2 is a possible D gene (6 bases). The CDR3 totals 14 residues. Trimming left V 6 bases short and J 2 bases short, with 13 bases between. The germline V gene encodes CDR1 SGHDT and CDR2 YYEEEE. The CDR3 sequence: CASTLEGLTDTQYF. The CDR3 DNA reads as TGTGCCAGCACGTTGGAGGGGCTCACAGATACGCAGTATTTT.